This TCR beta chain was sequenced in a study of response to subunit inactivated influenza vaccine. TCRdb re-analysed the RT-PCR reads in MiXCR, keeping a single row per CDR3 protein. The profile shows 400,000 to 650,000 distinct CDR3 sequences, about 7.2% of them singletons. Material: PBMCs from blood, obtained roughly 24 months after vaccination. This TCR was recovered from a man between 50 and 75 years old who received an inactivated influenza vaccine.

The CDR3: CASSFVLAGESGELFF. The CDR3 region has the DNA TGTGCCAGCAGTTTCGTACTAGCGGGAGAGAGCGGGGAGCTGTTTTTT. V and J are TRBV6-5 and TRBJ2-2; TRBD2 matches at 11 bases. The CDR3 runs 16 residues. With 4 bases clipped from V and 7 bases from J, the junction kept 8 bases outside the gene matches. Germline-derived CDR1 and CDR2 are MNHEY and SVGAGI.